This T cell receptor beta chain stems from a study of blood T cell repertoires in COVID-19. Libraries were prepared by immunoSEQ multiplex PCR; TCRdb keeps only in-frame clonotypes and omits some of them. The sample holds under 250,000 clones, approximately 83% seen once. Individuals aged about 18 to 89 years were recruited from 20 to 25 US areas. Cohort assignment relied on participant-reported clinical history. Trimming took 5 bases from V and 0 from J, leaving 10 bases between them. The CDR3 covers 15 residues. Germline CDR1 WNHNN, CDR2 SYGVQD (reference sequence). The receptor was isolated from a woman aged 40 to 50 with acute COVID-19. The chain employs TRBV10-1 and TRBJ2-2; a weak D match, TRBD1 (5 bases). The sequenced sample was PBMCs or T cells enriched from blood (not recorded which). The CDR3, as DNA: TGCGCCAGCAGTACGACAGCCCCGAACACCGGGGAGCTGTTTTTT. Translated: CASSTTAPNTGELFF.